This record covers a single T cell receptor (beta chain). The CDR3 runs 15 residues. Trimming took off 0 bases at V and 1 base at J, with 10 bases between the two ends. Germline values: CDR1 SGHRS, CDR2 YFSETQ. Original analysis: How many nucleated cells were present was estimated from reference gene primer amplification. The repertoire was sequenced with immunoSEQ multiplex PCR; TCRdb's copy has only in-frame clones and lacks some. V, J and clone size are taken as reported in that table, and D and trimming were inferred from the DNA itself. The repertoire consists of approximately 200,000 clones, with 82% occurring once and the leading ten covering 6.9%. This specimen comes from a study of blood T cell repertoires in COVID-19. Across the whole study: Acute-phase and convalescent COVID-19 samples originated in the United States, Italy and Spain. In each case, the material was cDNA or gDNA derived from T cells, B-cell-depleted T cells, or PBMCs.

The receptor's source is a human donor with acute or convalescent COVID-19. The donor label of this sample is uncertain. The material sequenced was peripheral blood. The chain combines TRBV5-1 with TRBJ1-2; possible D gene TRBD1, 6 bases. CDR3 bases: TGCGCCAGCAGCTTGGGGACAGCAATTAACTATGGCTACACCTTC. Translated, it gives CASSLGTAINYGYTF.